A single sample gave rise to the 19 T cell receptor beta chains below, sequenced in a study of cytomegalovirus exposure and HLA in healthy donors (dated by TCRdb to 2016 to 2017). The library was obtained by the immunoSEQ multiplex PCR assay. For the multiplex PCR, a mixture combining 60 forward primers for TCR Vbeta segments and 13 reverse primers for TCR Jbeta segments was used. Sourced from immuneACCESS, this table was stored by TCRdb with only in-frame sequences that have V and J called. A share of the clones is absent; for the studies checked, an unresolved V gene accounts for under half, and the remainder has no known explanation. This sample lists 90,000 to 150,000 clones; around 80% were detected once. The ten most abundant clones make up about 0.25% of the sample. Specimen: PBMCs. Every receptor here comes from a middle-aged man in good health and CMV-seronegative.

The V gene is TRBV7-2, the J gene TRBJ2-7; 7 bases agree with TRBD2. The CDR3 totals 15 residues. Germline loops: CDR1 SGHTA, CDR2 FQGNSA. The V and J ends lost 4 bases and 1 base, in that order; junction bases with no gene match: 7. The CDR3 coding sequence is TGTGCCAGCAGCTCGGGCCCGGGGGGTTCCTACGAGCAGTACTTC. As protein: CASSSGPGGSYEQYF.

V gene TRBV5-1 combines with J gene TRBJ2-1; the match to TRBD2 covers 9 bases. Germline V gene data show CDR1 as SGHRS and CDR2 as YFSETQ. This CDR3 has 13 residues. V was pared by 6 bases and J by 8 bases, with 6 bases of the junction left unmatched. The DNA for the CDR3 is TGCGCCAGCACGAGCGGGAGGTTAGATGAGCAGTTCTTC. This codes for CASTSGRLDEQFF. The entire variable domain, with the rest obtained from reference TRBV5-1 and TRBJ2-1, is as follows: KAGVTQTPRYLIKTRGQQVTLSCSPISGHRSVSWYQQTPGQGLQFLFEYFSETQRNKGNFPGRFSGRQFSNSRSEMNVSTLELGDSALYLCASTSGRLDEQFFGPGTRLTVL.

Here the CDR3 DNA reads TGTGCCAGCTCACAACTAGCGGTCCAAGAGACCCAGTACTTC. Translated: CASSQLAVQETQYF. This chain connects TRBV18 to TRBJ2-5; TRBD2 agrees at 8 bases. The germline gives CDR1 KGHSH, CDR2 LQKENI. V shed 4 bases and J 1 base; nucleotides not matched to a gene: 2. The CDR3 has 14 amino acids.

V is TRBV2 and J is TRBJ1-2; D not resolved. CDR1 and CDR2 from the germline V gene are SNHLY and FYNNEI. This CDR3 is built from 11 residues. Trimming pared 3 bases from V and 4 bases from J, leaving 3 bases between. This CDR3 reads CASSESYGYTF. CDR3 DNA sequence: TGTGCCAGCAGTGAGAGCTATGGCTACACCTTC.

This rearrangement joins TRBV7-2 to TRBJ1-2; 8 bases are a match to TRBD1. With V trimmed by 5 bases and J by 4 bases, 3 bases remained unmatched. The CDR3 length is 13 residues. Germline CDR1 SGHTA, CDR2 FQGNSA. The chain's CDR3 is CASSSDRGYGYTF. For the CDR3, the DNA is TGTGCCAGCAGCAGCGACAGGGGCTATGGCTACACCTTC. Combining the CDR3 with reference TRBV7-2 and TRBJ1-2 gives the whole variable domain GAGVSQSPSNKVTEKGKDVELRCDPISGHTALYWYRQSLGQGLEFLIYFQGNSAPDKSGLPSDRFSAERTGGSVSTLTIQRTQQEDSAVYLCASSSDRGYGYTFGSGTRLTVV.

The chain recombines TRBV6-1 with TRBJ2-7; TRBD1 aligns across 9 bases. Per germline, CDR1 MNHNS and CDR2 SASEGT. V trimming: 6 bases; J trimming: 5 bases; junction bases outside the gene matches: 8. The CDR3 has 14 residues. In nucleotides, the CDR3 is TGTGCCAGCAGAACCGGGACAGGGATGAACGAGCAGTACTTC. It yields the protein CASRTGTGMNEQYF.

This sequence joins TRBV5-1 and TRBJ1-1, with D maybe TRBD1 (5 bases). Trimming left V 1 base short and J 5 bases short, with 9 bases between. Per germline, CDR1 SGHRS and CDR2 YFSETQ. The CDR3 is made up of 13 amino acids. CDR3 amino acids: CASSLIGGTEAFF. The CDR3, as DNA: TGCGCCAGCAGCTTGATCGGGGGTACTGAAGCTTTCTTT. The full variable domain, its missing parts supplied by reference TRBV5-1 and TRBJ1-1, is KAGVTQTPRYLIKTRGQQVTLSCSPISGHRSVSWYQQTPGQGLQFLFEYFSETQRNKGNFPGRFSGRQFSNSRSEMNVSTLELGDSALYLCASSLIGGTEAFFGQGTRLTVV.

The J gene is TRBJ2-7, the V gene TRBV5-1, with D possibly being TRBD1 (6 bases). This CDR3 contains 13 residues. V was clipped by 0 bases and J by 6 bases, with 10 bases between them. Germline V gene sequence: CDR1 SGHRS, CDR2 YFSETQ. As DNA, the CDR3 is TGCGCCAGCAGCTTGGAACAGGGTCGCGAGCAGTACTTC. The encoded protein is CASSLEQGREQYF.

The chain joins TRBV18 to TRBJ2-7; tentatively, D is TRBD1 (6 bases). V was shortened by 5 bases and J by 0 bases, with 11 bases between the two germline ends. Germline loops: CDR1 KGHSH, CDR2 LQKENI. The CDR3 runs to 14 residues. CDR3 amino acids: CASSAGTNSYEQYF. CDR3 nucleotides: TGTGCCAGCTCAGCCGGGACAAACTCCTACGAGCAGTACTTC.

This sequence joins TRBV2 and TRBJ2-5, with TRBD2 matching over 11 bases. The DNA end is a closer match to TRBJ2-7, so the J assignment may be wrong. The germline V gene encodes CDR1 SNHLY and CDR2 FYNNEI. The CDR3 length is 15 residues. The CDR3 loop is CASRALAGGSYEQYF. CDR3 in DNA: TGTGCCAGCAGGGCTCTAGCGGGAGGCTCCTACGAGCAGTACTTC.

The CDR3 reads CASSPWRVMNTEAFF. CDR3 coding DNA: TGTGCCAGCAGCCCCTGGCGGGTAATGAACACTGAAGCTTTCTTT. This sequence joins TRBV11-2 and TRBJ1-1, with no clear D. Trimming took off 5 bases at V and 0 bases at J, with 13 bases between the two ends. Germline CDR1 reads SGHAT; CDR2 reads FQNNGV. The CDR3 runs 15 residues. Filled out from reference TRBV11-2 and TRBJ1-1, the complete variable domain reads EAGVAQSPRYKIIEKRQSVAFWCNPISGHATLYWYQQILGQGPKLLIQFQNNGVVDDSQLPKDRFSAERLKGVDSTLKIQPAKLEDSAVYLCASSPWRVMNTEAFFGQGTRLTVV.

This clone was seen more than once but under ten times. As DNA, the CDR3 is TGCGCCAGCAGCCAAGAGCCCCATCTTGGCGGGAACACAGATACGCAGTATTTT. This encodes CASSQEPHLGGNTDTQYF. The J gene is TRBJ2-3, the V gene TRBV4-3; a possible D gene is TRBD2 (6 bases). This CDR3 contains 18 residues. V lost 0 bases to trimming and J lost 2 bases, with 18 bases between them. Germline assignment: CDR1 LGHNA and CDR2 YSLEER.

The chain joins TRBV11-3 to TRBJ2-1; 9 nucleotides agree with TRBD2. Losses at the gene ends were 5 bases for V and 5 bases for J; bases not matched to a gene: 7. The germline gives CDR1 SGHNT, CDR2 YENEEA. The CDR3 extends over 15 amino acids. For the CDR3, the DNA is TGTGCCAGCAGCCCGGGACTAGCCCGGAACAATGAGCAGTTCTTC. Amino acids: CASSPGLARNNEQFF. Variable domain in full (rest from reference TRBV11-3 and TRBJ2-1): EAGVVQSPRYKIIEKKQPVAFWCNPISGHNTLYWYLQNLGQGPELLIRYENEEAVDDSQLPKDRFSAERLKGVDSTLKIQPAELGDSAVYLCASSPGLARNNEQFFGPGTRLTVL.

The genes are TRBV7-2 and TRBJ2-7; tentatively, D is TRBD2 (5 bases). The V and J ends lost 5 bases and 4 bases respectively, with 18 bases between them. The CDR3 length is 15 residues. Germline V CDR1 and CDR2: SGHTA, FQGNSA. In nucleotides, the CDR3 is TGTGCCAGCAGCAAAGTGCCTTCAGGAGGATACGAGCAGTACTTC. This encodes CASSKVPSGGYEQYF.

This clone was detected a few times. The chain joins TRBV6-5 to TRBJ2-7, with 9 positions matching TRBD1. V shed 1 base, J shed 6 bases, and the junction held 7 bases outside the gene matches. Germline V gene data show CDR1 as MNHEY and CDR2 as SVGAGI. This CDR3 comprises 15 residues. As DNA, the CDR3 is TGTGCCAGCAGTTACTTGACCGGGACAGGGTCCGAGCAGTACTTC. Protein: CASSYLTGTGSEQYF.

CDR3 DNA: TGCGCCAGTCTCCGGGAGCCTTACACCGGGGAGCTGTTTTTT. Translation gives CASLREPYTGELFF. The chain combines TRBV5-1 with TRBJ2-2; D perhaps matches TRBD2 (6 bases). CDR3 size: 14 residues. The V gene lost 8 bases and the J gene lost 3 bases, with 14 bases spanning the gap. CDR1 is SGHRS and CDR2 is YFSETQ in the germline V gene.

This clone was seen a single time. The chain has TRBV18 and TRBJ1-1, with 9 nucleotides matching TRBD1. The CDR3 runs 16 residues. Germline trimming cut 5 bases from V and 1 base from J; bases unmatched to any gene: 8. The germline V gene has CDR1 KGHSH and CDR2 LQKENI. CDR3 protein: CASSSGTGIGNTEAFF. CDR3 nucleotides: TGTGCCAGCTCATCGGGGACAGGGATCGGGAACACTGAAGCTTTCTTT.

In regard to this clone: A junction end diverges from the germline sequence, so it may reflect a read error. The genes are TRBV6-5 and TRBJ2-5; TRBD2 matches 9 bases. Looked up from germline, CDR1 is MNHEY and CDR2 is SVGAGI. The CDR3 runs 16 residues. CDR3 bases: TGTGCCAGCAGTTACGCGGCGGGGGGGGCCCAAGAGACCCGGTACTTC. Its protein is CASSYAAGGAQETRYF.

The sample holds a few counts of this clone. V is TRBV5-6 and J is TRBJ1-1, with a tentative D call TRBD1 (6 bases). V was clipped by 3 bases and J by 1 base, with 13 bases between them. Per the germline V gene, CDR1 is SGHDT and CDR2 is YYEEEE. CDR3 length: 15 amino acids. In nucleotides, the CDR3 is TGTGCCAGCAGCTGGGTGGGACAAAGGAACACTGAAGCTTTCTTT. Its protein product is CASSWVGQRNTEAFF.